These 10 T cell receptor beta chains originate from one sample sequenced in a study of graft-versus-host responses after intestinal transplantation. Tissue processing of the graft released intraepithelial and lamina propria lymphocytes from it. Sequencing used immunoSEQ multiplex PCR; TCRdb keeps in-frame clones, though not all of them. There are 50,000 to 75,000 clones in the sample; 89% occur only once, and more than 1.5% lies in the top ten. The specimen comprised ileum tissue, sampled around 350 days after transplant. The receptors stem from a human patient who received an intestinal transplant, so some T cells may come from the graft donor.

This chain links TRBV6-5 with TRBJ1-5; 9 bases align to TRBD1. The CDR3 extends over 15 amino acids. Germline V gives CDR1 MNHEY, CDR2 SVGAGI. V lost 7 bases to trimming and J lost 5 bases; unmatched junction nucleotides: 9. CDR3 in DNA: TGTGCCAGCAAGGTCTTGACAGGGGGTCATCAGCCCCAGCATTTT. Protein: CASKVLTGGHQPQHF.

The gene calls are TRBV6-1 and TRBJ2-7; TRBD2 aligns across 10 bases. Germline V lookup: CDR1 MNHNS, CDR2 SASEGT. The CDR3 is 15 residues long. V lost 5 bases to trimming and J lost 7 bases; unmatched junction nucleotides: 11. The CDR3 here is CASSLTSGGAREQYF. The DNA of the CDR3 is TGTGCCAGCAGTCTTACGAGCGGGGGGGCCCGGGAGCAGTACTTC.

This rearrangement joins TRBV13 to TRBJ2-7; TRBD1 or TRBD2 may be the D gene (5 bases each). The CDR3 is 14 residues long. Per germline, CDR1 PRHDT and CDR2 FYEKMQ (reference sequence). V lost 3 bases and J 2 bases, leaving 11 bases between the germline ends. Written as DNA, the CDR3 is TGTGCCAGCAGCTTGGGACGGATTACCTACGAGCAGTACTTC. It specifies CASSLGRITYEQYF.

This clone was observed once. V usage is TRBV10-2 and J usage is TRBJ2-5; 9 positions match TRBD1. Losses at the gene ends were 4 bases for V and 3 bases for J; bases not matched to a gene: 9. This CDR3 spans 16 amino acids. Germline V gene data show CDR1 as WSHSY and CDR2 as SAAADI. The CDR3, as DNA: TGCGCCAGCAGTGGGAGGTGGACAGGGGAAAAAGAGACCCAGTACTTC. Amino acid sequence: CASSGRWTGEKETQYF.

This rearrangement joins TRBV28 to TRBJ2-7; a possible D gene is TRBD1 (6 bases). The V and J ends lost 5 bases and 4 bases respectively, with 15 bases between them. This CDR3 has 14 residues. Germline CDR1 is MDHEN and CDR2 is SYDVKM. The DNA of the CDR3 is TGTGCCAGCAGTCCCCCGGGACACCCTTACGAGCAGTACTTC. It yields the protein CASSPPGHPYEQYF. Full variable domain (missing parts from reference TRBV28 and TRBJ2-7): DVKVTQSSRYLVKRTGEKVFLECVQDMDHENMFWYRQDPGLGLRLIYFSYDVKMKEKGDIPEGYSVSREKKERFSLILESASTNQTSMYLCASSPPGHPYEQYFGPGTRLTVT.

The J gene is TRBJ1-2, the V gene TRBV2, with D possibly matching TRBD1 (5 bases). CDR3 length: 16 amino acids. V lost 3 bases and J 2 bases, leaving 16 bases between the germline ends. Per germline, CDR1 SNHLY and CDR2 FYNNEI. The CDR3 nucleotides read TGTGCCAGCAGTGACCACCTCAGGGAGGGGAACTATGGCTACACCTTC. As protein: CASSDHLREGNYGYTF.

V is TRBV5-1 and J is TRBJ2-5; 12 nucleotides align to TRBD2. The trim removed 2 bases at V and 1 base at J, leaving 3 bases unmatched. This CDR3 comprises 16 residues. Germline V gives CDR1 SGHRS, CDR2 YFSETQ. CDR3 coding DNA: TGCGCCAGCAGCTTCGGACTAGCGGGGACCCAAGAGACCCAGTACTTC. Protein product: CASSFGLAGTQETQYF.

The chain carries TRBV4-1 and TRBJ1-4, with D unresolved. Looked up from germline, CDR1 is MGHRA and CDR2 is YSYEKL. The CDR3 covers 15 residues. The germline V and J ends were trimmed by 0 bases and 4 bases, with 9 bases remaining between them. This CDR3 reads CASSQESGNNEKLFF. In DNA form, the CDR3 reads TGCGCCAGCAGCCAAGAATCGGGTAATAATGAAAAACTGTTTTTT.

The chain links TRBV5-1 to TRBJ2-1, with 7 nucleotides matching TRBD2. The germline gives CDR1 SGHRS, CDR2 YFSETQ. The V gene end was trimmed by 2 bases and the J gene end by 4 bases; junction bases not matched to a gene: 9. The CDR3 runs to 16 residues. In DNA form, the CDR3 reads TGCGCCAGCAGCTTCCGAGGGACTATTCCTTACAATGAGCAGTTCTTC. Encoded protein: CASSFRGTIPYNEQFF. Looking up the rest from reference TRBV5-1 and TRBJ2-1 gives the full variable domain: KAGVTQTPRYLIKTRGQQVTLSCSPISGHRSVSWYQQTPGQGLQFLFEYFSETQRNKGNFPGRFSGRQFSNSRSEMNVSTLELGDSALYLCASSFRGTIPYNEQFFGPGTRLTVL.

This clone was seen a single time. CDR3 region: CASSEKTGGSPLHF. The CDR3, as DNA: TGTGCCAGCAGTGAAAAAACAGGAGGTTCACCCCTCCACTTT. The chain couples TRBV6-1 to TRBJ1-6; possible D gene TRBD1, 5 bases. CDR1 and CDR2 from the germline V gene are MNHNS and SASEGT. V was shortened by 2 bases and J by 9 bases, with 11 bases between the two germline ends. This CDR3 has 14 amino acids.